This T cell receptor beta chain was documented in a study of blood T cell repertoires in COVID-19. Study-wide context: The samples span acute and convalescent COVID-19 from the United States, Italy and Spain. Sources were T cells, B-cell-depleted T cells, or PBMCs; the material itself was cDNA or gDNA.

How the authors handled the data: Amplifying reference gene primers gave estimates of nucleated cell counts. Sequenced by immunoSEQ multiplex PCR; TCRdb stores in-frame clones only, minus some. The DNA was the basis for D and trimming; V, J and clone size are from that table. Of a few hundred thousand clones detected, roughly 86% appear once; the ten largest clones hold less than 8.5%. The ends lost 4 bases at V and 5 bases at J; junction bases unmatched: 7. CDR1 KGHSY and CDR2 FQNENV come from the germline V gene. This CDR3 comprises 15 residues. The chain couples TRBV16 to TRBJ2-4, with 8 bases lining up with TRBD1. The source material was peripheral blood. This clonotype originated in a woman aged 65 to 85 with active or convalescent COVID-19. In DNA, the CDR3 is TGTGCCAGCAGCCGACCTTTGACAGGGGAAAACATTCAGTACTTC. The encoded protein is CASSRPLTGENIQYF.